Below are 12 T cell receptor beta chains sequenced from a single sample in a study of beta chain features in type 1 diabetes. Every isolated RNA sample was fully reverse transcribed, so sequencing captured expressed TCRB transcripts. The table came from immunoSEQ multiplex PCR; TCRdb's copy has only in-frame clones and leaves some out. The sample holds around 200,000 clones, 13% seen once. Specimen: central memory CD4+ T cells from blood. Every receptor here comes from a young woman in good health.

The chain links TRBV30 to TRBJ2-7, with D possibly being TRBD1 (5 bases). The germline V and J ends were trimmed by 2 bases and 6 bases, with 14 bases remaining between them. Germline V gene lookup returns CDR1 GTSNPN and CDR2 SVGIG (reference sequence). The CDR3 extends over 13 amino acids. The CDR3: CAWSPGRAAEQYF. The CDR3 DNA reads as TGTGCCTGGAGTCCCGGCAGGGCAGCCGAGCAGTACTTC.

This clone was seen many times. The V call is TRBV7-2, the J call TRBJ2-5; tentative D call: TRBD2 (6 bases). Germline V gene sequence: CDR1 SGHTA, CDR2 FQGNSA. The CDR3 is made up of 13 amino acids. V was cut by 6 bases and J by 4 bases, with 12 bases left in between. The CDR3 loop reads CASRGGSRETQYF. The CDR3 DNA is TGTGCCAGCAGGGGGGGTTCTCGAGAGACCCAGTACTTC.

This chain uses TRBV11-2 with TRBJ1-3, with TRBD1 identical over 7 bases. Trimming cost V 5 bases and J 5 bases; bases outside gene matches: 6. CDR1 is SGHAT and CDR2 is FQNNGV in the germline V gene. This CDR3 spans 14 amino acids. CDR3 in amino acids: CASSRGQDRNTIYF. Here the CDR3 DNA reads TGTGCCAGCAGCCGTGGACAGGACCGAAACACCATATATTTT.

There are a few counts of this clone. V usage is TRBV7-9 and J usage is TRBJ2-1, with TRBD2 as a possible D gene (5 bases). The CDR3 loop spans 15 amino acids. Trimming removed 3 bases at V and 7 bases at J, with 16 bases between. Looked up from germline, CDR1 is SEHNR and CDR2 is FQNEAQ (reference sequence). CDR3 coding DNA: TGTGCCAGCAGCTTCGCCCCGGGGATCTTAAATGAGCAGTTCTTC. Amino acids: CASSFAPGILNEQFF.

The chain links TRBV5-1 to TRBJ2-4; TRBD1 aligns across 8 bases. The germline V gene has CDR1 SGHRS and CDR2 YFSETQ. The CDR3 is 14 residues long. The junction had 3 bases not matched to a gene; V was cut back by 4 bases and J by 3 bases. The CDR3 reads CASSPTGDKNIQYF. DNA for the CDR3: TGCGCCAGCAGCCCGACAGGGGACAAAAACATTCAGTACTTC.

This clone was seen a few times. This CDR3 is CASSLGGRERNEQFF. The CDR3, as DNA: TGTGCCAGCAGCTTGGGGGGGCGGGAGCGGAATGAGCAGTTCTTC. This chain connects TRBV5-4 to TRBJ2-1, with a possible D match to TRBD2 (7 bases). The CDR3 covers 15 residues. V was cut by 0 bases and J by 7 bases, with 14 bases left in between. The germline gives CDR1 SGHNT, CDR2 YYREEE (reference sequence).

This chain connects TRBV6-5 to TRBJ1-2; no firm D call. Per germline, CDR1 MNHEY and CDR2 SVGAGI. CDR3 length: 13 amino acids. V was shortened by 0 bases and J by 11 bases, with 13 bases between the two germline ends. The DNA of the CDR3 is TGTGCCAGCAGTTACTCGATCGGGAGTCTTTACACCTTC. Protein sequence: CASSYSIGSLYTF.

In its sample, this clone was seen a few times. The chain recombines TRBV7-2 with TRBJ2-1; D gene ambiguous. The CDR3 spans 13 residues. Germline V gene lookup returns CDR1 SGHTA and CDR2 FQGNSA. V was trimmed by 4 bases and J by 4 bases, leaving 8 bases between them. The CDR3 DNA is TGTGCCAGCAGCTCCGACATATACAATGAGCAGTTCTTC. Residues: CASSSDIYNEQFF.

In DNA, the CDR3 is TGCGCCAGCAGCTTGGTTTCAGGGATAGAGACCCAGTACTTC. This gives the protein CASSLVSGIETQYF. This chain connects TRBV5-1 to TRBJ2-5; weak D call: TRBD1 (5 bases). V gave up 0 bases and J gave up 4 bases, with 10 bases separating them. CDR3 length: 14 amino acids. The germline gives CDR1 SGHRS, CDR2 YFSETQ.

The chain links TRBV4-2 to TRBJ2-5; tentatively, D is TRBD2 (6 bases). The CDR3 length is 14 residues. Germline V lookup: CDR1 LGHNA, CDR2 YNFKEQ. The ends were cut back, 4 bases at V and 4 bases at J, with 13 bases in the middle. The CDR3 DNA is TGTGCCAGCAGCCTAAGCGGGCGTCGAGAGACCCAGTACTTC. Protein: CASSLSGRRETQYF.

This clone was seen more than once but under ten times. The chain recombines TRBV5-1 with TRBJ2-1, with 7 bases fitting TRBD2. In germline, CDR1 is SGHRS, CDR2 YFSETQ. The V segment lost 4 bases and the J segment 1 base; nucleotides outside the gene matches: 5. There are 15 residues in the CDR3. CDR3 DNA sequence: TGCGCCAGCAGCGGAATAGCGGGTTCCTACAATGAGCAGTTCTTC. Its translation: CASSGIAGSYNEQFF.

This clone has ten or more counts. This chain joins TRBV6-6 and TRBJ2-2, with 8 positions matching TRBD1. The trim removed 6 bases at V and 6 bases at J, leaving 6 bases unmatched. This CDR3 region has 14 residues. Germline CDR1 is MNHNY and CDR2 is SVGAGI (reference sequence). CDR3 bases: TGTGCCAGCAGGGGCGGACAGGGCCCCGGGGAGCTGTTTTTT. Residues: CASRGGQGPGELFF.